The 19 T cell receptor beta chains listed next were all sequenced from one sample in a study of shared clonotypes between healthy human individuals. Assay: immunoSEQ multiplex PCR; the TCRdb copy retains only in-frame clones and omits some. The table has about 1 million clones, about 75% seen once. The sequenced sample consisted of memory CD4+ T cells sorted from blood. Subset defined: CD45RA-negative fraction. Receptors originate from a young man in good health.

The V gene is TRBV11-3, the J gene TRBJ2-2; D gene ambiguous. Trimming shortened V by 11 bases and J by 0 bases, and 10 bases separated the two germline ends. CDR1 is SGHNT and CDR2 is YENEEA in the germline V gene. This CDR3 region has 13 residues. This chain's CDR3 is CACRSANTGELFF. The DNA of the CDR3 is TGTGCCTGTAGGAGTGCGAACACCGGGGAGCTGTTTTTT.

Of note for this clone: This specimen includes other DNA sequences encoding the same CDR3. The chain recombines TRBV7-9 with TRBJ2-7; the D call may be TRBD1 or TRBD2 (5 bases each). Germline CDR1 and CDR2: SEHNR and FQNEAQ (reference sequence). This CDR3 comprises 16 residues. V was shortened by 0 bases and J by 0 bases, with 12 bases between the two germline ends. In nucleotides, the CDR3 is TGTGCCAGCAGCTTAGCTCGAGGGACGGGCTCCTACGAGCAGTACTTC. As protein: CASSLARGTGSYEQYF.

Turning to this clone: Being one base from a much bigger clone, this may be a read error. The chain is built from TRBV30 and TRBJ1-4; no clear D. CDR3 length: 14 residues. Germline loops: CDR1 GTSNPN, CDR2 SVGIG (reference sequence). Trimming stripped 4 bases from V and 8 bases from J, with 17 bases between. CDR3 amino acids: CAWTVRVSGEKLFF. The CDR3 DNA reads as TGTGCCTGGACGGTGAGGGTTAGCGGAGAAAAACTGTTTTTT.

Comment on this clone: The identical CDR3 is also encoded by other nucleotide sequences in the sample. The chain recombines TRBV11-3 with TRBJ2-3; no firm D call. Germline V CDR1 and CDR2: SGHNT, YENEEA. V shed 1 base and J shed 5 bases, with 10 bases lying between them. This CDR3 has 14 amino acids. This chain's CDR3 is CASSLGPSLDTQYF. The CDR3 nucleotides are TGTGCCAGCAGCTTAGGCCCCTCGTTAGATACGCAGTATTTT.

The rearrangement uses TRBV5-1 and TRBJ1-4, with 7 bases fitting TRBD1. The V segment lost 4 bases and the J segment 0 bases; nucleotides outside the gene matches: 6. Looked up from germline, CDR1 is SGHRS and CDR2 is YFSETQ. This CDR3 contains 16 residues. CDR3 loop: CASSPGQSATNEKLFF. The CDR3, as DNA: TGCGCCAGCAGCCCGGGACAGTCCGCAACTAATGAAAAACTGTTTTTT.

The chain links TRBV29-1 to TRBJ2-2, with a weak D call TRBD2 (6 bases). Per germline, CDR1 SQVTM and CDR2 ANQGSEA. V lost 0 bases, J lost 3 bases, and 8 bases lay in between. The CDR3 consists of 14 residues. The CDR3: CSVEEGLYTGELFF. Written as DNA, the CDR3 is TGCAGCGTTGAAGAGGGACTTTACACCGGGGAGCTGTTTTTT.

This clone has a handful of counts. The rearrangement uses TRBV7-2 and TRBJ2-1; 9 nucleotides agree with TRBD1. The germline V gene has CDR1 SGHTA and CDR2 FQGNSA. The J segment lost 8 bases and the V segment lost 6 bases, leaving 14 bases of the junction unmatched. This CDR3 has 16 residues. CDR3 region: CASRGPGTGRVDEQFF. In nucleotides, the CDR3 is TGTGCCAGCAGGGGTCCTGGGACAGGGAGGGTCGATGAGCAGTTCTTC.

Concerning this clone: Other DNA sequences in this sample translate to the same CDR3. V and J are TRBV28 and TRBJ1-3; 8 bases are a match to TRBD1. The trim removed 2 bases at V and 4 bases at J, leaving 4 bases unmatched. The CDR3 is 15 amino acids. CDR1 and CDR2 from the germline V gene are MDHEN and SYDVKM. CDR3 sequence reads: CASSLGQGGGNTIYF. The CDR3 DNA follows: TGTGCCAGCAGTTTAGGACAGGGCGGGGGAAACACCATATATTTT.

The chain combines TRBV4-2 with TRBJ2-1, with 10 positions matching TRBD2. The CDR3 extends over 18 amino acids. V dropped 0 bases and J dropped 6; count of bases not matched to a gene: 11. Per germline, CDR1 LGHNA and CDR2 YNFKEQ. The CDR3 loop is CASSQDTSGALGTNEQFF. Written as DNA, the CDR3 is TGTGCCAGCAGCCAAGACACTAGCGGGGCCCTCGGGACCAATGAGCAGTTCTTC.

Comment on this clone: This same CDR3 is encoded by further DNA sequences in the sample. The CDR3 sequence is CASSVRNSGNTIYF. CDR3 sequence (DNA): TGTGCCAGCAGCGTCAGGAACTCTGGAAACACCATATATTTT. The V and J genes are TRBV9 and TRBJ1-3, with unresolved D. The CDR3 spans 14 residues. The ends were cut back, 2 bases at V and 0 bases at J, with 6 bases in the middle. Germline CDR1 and CDR2: SGDLS and YYNGEE.

The chain uses TRBV6-4 and TRBJ1-4, with D tentatively TRBD1 (6 bases). Germline loops: CDR1 MRHNA, CDR2 SNTAGT. The CDR3 runs to 16 residues. The V end lost 5 bases, the J end lost 6 bases, and 19 bases lay between the germline ends. DNA for the CDR3: TGTGCCAGCAGTCGTGTCAATGGCAGGGGTGATGAAAAACTGTTTTTT. Translation: CASSRVNGRGDEKLFF.

The genes are TRBV9 and TRBJ2-5; no clear D gene. This CDR3 has 12 amino acids. The V gene's germline CDR1 is SGDLS and CDR2 YYNGEE. Trimming took off 0 bases at V and 2 bases at J, with 2 bases between the two ends. The DNA of the CDR3 is TGTGCCAGCAGCGTAGATCAAGAGACCCAGTACTTC. Protein sequence: CASSVDQETQYF. Variable domain in full (rest from reference TRBV9 and TRBJ2-5): DSGVTQTPKHLITATGQRVTLRCSPRSGDLSVYWYQQSLDQGLQFLIQYYNGEERAKGNILERFSAQQFPDLHSELNLSSLELGDSALYFCASSVDQETQYFGPGTRLLVL.

The chain carries TRBV5-1 and TRBJ1-4; D ambiguous. The CDR3 sequence is 14 residues long. V was trimmed by 0 bases and J by 5 bases, leaving 8 bases between them. Germline CDR1 and CDR2: SGHRS and YFSETQ. DNA of the CDR3: TGCGCCAGCAGCTTGGACAGTAGGAATGAAAAACTGTTTTTT. Translated, it gives CASSLDSRNEKLFF. Supplemented by reference TRBV5-1 and TRBJ1-4, the full variable domain reads KAGVTQTPRYLIKTRGQQVTLSCSPISGHRSVSWYQQTPGQGLQFLFEYFSETQRNKGNFPGRFSGRQFSNSRSEMNVSTLELGDSALYLCASSLDSRNEKLFFGSGTQLSVL.

The count of this clone is one. V is TRBV15 and J is TRBJ2-7, with a weak D call TRBD2 (5 bases). The CDR3 extends over 15 amino acids. The germline V gene encodes CDR1 LNHNV and CDR2 YYDKDF (reference sequence). The V gene lost 1 base and the J gene lost 5 bases, with 15 bases spanning the gap. CDR3 loop: CATSRVRDTGDEQYF. CDR3 nucleotides: TGTGCCACCAGCAGAGTACGCGACACCGGGGACGAGCAGTACTTC.

A few counts support this clone. The V gene is TRBV19, the J gene TRBJ2-7, with D possibly being TRBD1 (6 bases). V lost 3 bases, J lost 7 bases, and 25 bases lay in between. CDR1 and CDR2 from the germline V gene are LNHDA and SQIVND (reference sequence). The CDR3 totals 17 residues. CDR3 in DNA: TGTGCCAGTAGTATTAAGGGCAGTGGCCAGGGGTTGAGGGAGCAGTACTTC. Translated: CASSIKGSGQGLREQYF. Supplemented by reference TRBV19 and TRBJ2-7, the full variable domain reads DGGITQSPKYLFRKEGQNVTLSCEQNLNHDAMYWYRQDPGQGLRLIYYSQIVNDFQKGDIAEGYSVSREKKESFPLTVTSAQKNPTAFYLCASSIKGSGQGLREQYFGPGTRLTVT.

V is TRBV7-9 and J is TRBJ1-1; no firm D call. Trimming left V 3 bases short and J 1 base short, with 6 bases between. The CDR3 loop spans 13 amino acids. The germline V gene encodes CDR1 SEHNR and CDR2 FQNEAQ (reference sequence). The CDR3 DNA follows: TGTGCCAGCAGCTTGAATACGAACACTGAAGCTTTCTTT. It specifies CASSLNTNTEAFF.

This clone was seen only once. This chain joins TRBV19 and TRBJ1-1, with TRBD1 matching over 12 bases. From germline, CDR1 is LNHDA and CDR2 SQIVND (reference sequence). The length of the CDR3 is 15 residues. The V segment lost 5 bases and the J segment 11 bases; nucleotides outside the gene matches: 12. DNA for the CDR3: TGTGCCAGTAGTGTTCCCGGGACAGGGGGCGCGATGGCTTTCTTT. Its protein is CASSVPGTGGAMAFF.

The V call is TRBV6-1, the J call TRBJ1-6; D not resolved. The germline V gene encodes CDR1 MNHNS and CDR2 SASEGT. There are 14 residues in the CDR3. V dropped 7 bases and J dropped 6 bases, with 13 bases sitting between them. The CDR3 DNA sequence: TGTGCCAGCACCGAGGGTTACGGTAATTCACCCCTCCACTTT. Its protein product is CASTEGYGNSPLHF.

The chain uses TRBV7-6 and TRBJ1-4; 7 positions agree with TRBD1. Germline V CDR1 and CDR2: SGHVS, FNYEAQ. V trimming: 5 bases; J trimming: 4 bases; junction bases outside the gene matches: 4. This CDR3 is built from 14 residues. The CDR3 here is CASSPQGINEKLFF. CDR3 coding DNA: TGTGCCAGCAGCCCACAGGGGATTAATGAAAAACTGTTTTTT.